The sequence of this TCR beta chain was determined in a study of OX40 agonist ivuxolimab in advanced cancers. This clone was found once. Its antigen is undetermined. Clones were sequenced by immunoSEQ multiplex PCR, and TCRdb holds only the in-frame ones, with some missing. The sample consists of under 80,000 clones, more than 85% of them appearing once. Germline V lookup: CDR1 LNHDA, CDR2 SQIVND (reference sequence). The CDR3 is 12 amino acids. V was trimmed by 5 bases and J by 7 bases, leaving 11 bases between them. General study findings and limits: People who partly responded at 0.1-3.0 mg/kg had some of the least clonal expansion seen.

The V gene is TRBV19, the J gene TRBJ1-2; D unclear. This receptor was taken from an adult with an advanced solid tumor such as melanoma, head and neck, liver or kidney cancer. The material was CD4+ or CD8+ T cells sorted from blood, obtained in a trial of the OX40 agonist ivuxolimab. The CDR3: CASSPDRAGYTF. Written as DNA, the CDR3 is TGTGCCAGTAGTCCCGACCGGGCTGGCTACACCTTC.